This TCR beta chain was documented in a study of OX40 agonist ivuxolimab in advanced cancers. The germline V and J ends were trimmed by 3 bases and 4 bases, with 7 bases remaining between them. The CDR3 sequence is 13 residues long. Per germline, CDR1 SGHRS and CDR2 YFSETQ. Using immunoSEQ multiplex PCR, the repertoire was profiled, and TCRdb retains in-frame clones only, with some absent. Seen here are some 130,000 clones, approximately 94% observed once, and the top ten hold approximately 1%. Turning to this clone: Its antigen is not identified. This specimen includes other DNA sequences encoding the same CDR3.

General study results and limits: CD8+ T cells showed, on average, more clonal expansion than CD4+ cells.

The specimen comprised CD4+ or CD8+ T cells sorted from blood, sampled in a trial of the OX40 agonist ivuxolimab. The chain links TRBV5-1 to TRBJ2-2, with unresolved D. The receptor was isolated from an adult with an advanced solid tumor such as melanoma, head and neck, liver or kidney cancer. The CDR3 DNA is TGCGCCAGCAGCTGGGATTTCACCGGGGAGCTGTTTTTT. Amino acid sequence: CASSWDFTGELFF.